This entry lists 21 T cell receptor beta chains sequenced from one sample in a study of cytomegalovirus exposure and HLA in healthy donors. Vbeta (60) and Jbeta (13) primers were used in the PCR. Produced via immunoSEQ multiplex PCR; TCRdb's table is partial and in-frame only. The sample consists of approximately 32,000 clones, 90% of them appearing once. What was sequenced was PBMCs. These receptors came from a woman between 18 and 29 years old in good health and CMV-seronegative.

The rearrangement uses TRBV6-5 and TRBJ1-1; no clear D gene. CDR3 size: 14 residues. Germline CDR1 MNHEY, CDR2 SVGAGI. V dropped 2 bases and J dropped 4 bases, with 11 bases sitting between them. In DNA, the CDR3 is TGTGCCAGCAGTTACGATGGGGAGGGCACTGAAGCTTTCTTT. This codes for CASSYDGEGTEAFF.

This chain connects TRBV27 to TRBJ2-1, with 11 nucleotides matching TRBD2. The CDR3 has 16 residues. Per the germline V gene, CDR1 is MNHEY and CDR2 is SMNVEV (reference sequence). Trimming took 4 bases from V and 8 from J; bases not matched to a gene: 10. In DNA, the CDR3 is TGTGCCAGCAGTTCGGGCCGACTAGCGGGATCAGATGAGCAGTTCTTC. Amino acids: CASSSGRLAGSDEQFF.

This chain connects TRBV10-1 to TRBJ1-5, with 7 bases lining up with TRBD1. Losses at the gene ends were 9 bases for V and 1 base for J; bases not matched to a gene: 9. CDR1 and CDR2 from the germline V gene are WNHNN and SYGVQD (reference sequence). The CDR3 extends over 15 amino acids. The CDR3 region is CARLNRDRSNQPQHF. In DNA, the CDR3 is TGCGCCAGACTGAACCGGGACAGAAGCAATCAGCCCCAGCATTTT.

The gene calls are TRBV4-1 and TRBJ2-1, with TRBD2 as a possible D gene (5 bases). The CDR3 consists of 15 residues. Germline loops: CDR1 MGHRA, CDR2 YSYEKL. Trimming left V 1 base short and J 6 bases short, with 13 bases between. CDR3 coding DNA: TGCGCCAGCAGCCAAGCTAGCCACGACCTCAATGAGCAGTTCTTC. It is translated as CASSQASHDLNEQFF.

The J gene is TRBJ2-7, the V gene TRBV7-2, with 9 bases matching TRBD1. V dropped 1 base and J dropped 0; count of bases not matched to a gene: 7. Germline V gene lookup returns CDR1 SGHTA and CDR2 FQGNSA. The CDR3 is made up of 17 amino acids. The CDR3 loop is CASSLGAPGQGSYEQYF. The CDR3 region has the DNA TGTGCCAGCAGCTTAGGGGCCCCGGGACAGGGCTCCTACGAGCAGTACTTC.

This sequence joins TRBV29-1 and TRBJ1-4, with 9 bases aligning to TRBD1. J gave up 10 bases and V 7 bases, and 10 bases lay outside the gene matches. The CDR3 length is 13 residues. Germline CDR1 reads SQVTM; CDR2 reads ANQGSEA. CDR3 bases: TGCAGCGCCAGGACAGGGGCGACGGGAAAACTGTTTTTT. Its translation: CSARTGATGKLFF.

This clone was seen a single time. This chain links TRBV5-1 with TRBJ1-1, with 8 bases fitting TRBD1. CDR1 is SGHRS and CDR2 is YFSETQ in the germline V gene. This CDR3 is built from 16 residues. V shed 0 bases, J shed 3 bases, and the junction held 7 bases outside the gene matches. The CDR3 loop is CASSLAGGAGDTEAFF. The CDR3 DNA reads TGCGCCAGCAGCTTGGCAGGGGGCGCGGGAGACACTGAAGCTTTCTTT.

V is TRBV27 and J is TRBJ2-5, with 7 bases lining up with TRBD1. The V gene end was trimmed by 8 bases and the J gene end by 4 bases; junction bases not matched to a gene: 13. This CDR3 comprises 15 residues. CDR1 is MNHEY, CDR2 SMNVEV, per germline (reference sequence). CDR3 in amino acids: CASRRHGTVSETQYF. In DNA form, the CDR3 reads TGTGCCAGCCGGCGCCATGGGACAGTTTCAGAGACCCAGTACTTC.

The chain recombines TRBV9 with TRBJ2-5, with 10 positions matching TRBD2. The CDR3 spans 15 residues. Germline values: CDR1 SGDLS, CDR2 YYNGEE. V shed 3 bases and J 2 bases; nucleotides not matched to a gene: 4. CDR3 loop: CASSASGRGQETQYF. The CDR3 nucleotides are TGTGCCAGCAGCGCTAGCGGGAGAGGACAAGAGACCCAGTACTTC.

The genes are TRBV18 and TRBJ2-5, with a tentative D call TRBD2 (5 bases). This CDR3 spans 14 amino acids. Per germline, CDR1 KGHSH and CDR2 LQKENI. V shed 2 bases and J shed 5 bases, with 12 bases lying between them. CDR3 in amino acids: CASSPRREGETQYF. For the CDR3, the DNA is TGTGCCAGCTCACCAAGACGGGAAGGGGAGACCCAGTACTTC.

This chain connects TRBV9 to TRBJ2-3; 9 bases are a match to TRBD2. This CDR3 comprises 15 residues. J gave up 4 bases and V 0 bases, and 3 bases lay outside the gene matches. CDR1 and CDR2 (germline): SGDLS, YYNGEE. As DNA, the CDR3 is TGTGCCAGCAGCGTAGTTAGCGGGAGTGCAGATACGCAGTATTTT. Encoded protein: CASSVVSGSADTQYF.

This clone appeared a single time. The CDR3 coding sequence is TGTGCCAGCAGCGTAGGTAGCGGATTCACAGATACGCAGTATTTT. It is translated as CASSVGSGFTDTQYF. The chain links TRBV9 to TRBJ2-3; D might be TRBD2 (6 bases). V dropped 0 bases and J dropped 2 bases, with 10 bases sitting between them. CDR3 size: 15 residues. Germline V lookup: CDR1 SGDLS, CDR2 YYNGEE.

CDR3 region: CASVPLGRDSYEQYF. CDR3 sequence (DNA): TGTGCCAGCGTTCCCCTCGGGAGGGATTCCTACGAGCAGTACTTC. V gene TRBV6-5 combines with J gene TRBJ2-7; TRBD2 aligns across 8 bases. This CDR3 is 15 amino acids long. Trimming took 8 bases from V and 1 from J; bases not matched to a gene: 10. Germline CDR1 MNHEY, CDR2 SVGAGI.

CDR3 bases: TGTGCCAGCAGCTTGGGGGGGCGGGAGAGGATAACTGAAGCTTTCTTT. Translated: CASSLGGRERITEAFF. The gene calls are TRBV5-4 and TRBJ1-1; a weak D match, TRBD1 (6 bases). Deletions cut 0 bases from V and 5 bases from J, with 17 bases between. CDR3 length equals 16 residues. Per the germline V gene, CDR1 is SGHNT and CDR2 is YYREEE (reference sequence).

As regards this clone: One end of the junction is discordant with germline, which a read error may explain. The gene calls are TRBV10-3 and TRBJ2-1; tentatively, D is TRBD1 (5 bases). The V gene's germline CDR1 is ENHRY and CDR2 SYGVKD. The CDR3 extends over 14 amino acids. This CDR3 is CAISVLGADNGQFF. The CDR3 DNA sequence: TGTGCCATCAGTGTCCTAGGTGCGGACAATGGGCAGTTCTTC.

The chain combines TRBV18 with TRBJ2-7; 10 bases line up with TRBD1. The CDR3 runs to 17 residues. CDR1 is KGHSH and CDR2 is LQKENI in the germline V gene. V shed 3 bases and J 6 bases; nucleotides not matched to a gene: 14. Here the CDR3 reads CASSPRGTGASLREQYF. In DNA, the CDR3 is TGTGCCAGCTCACCTCGGGGGACAGGGGCTAGCCTACGCGAGCAGTACTTC.

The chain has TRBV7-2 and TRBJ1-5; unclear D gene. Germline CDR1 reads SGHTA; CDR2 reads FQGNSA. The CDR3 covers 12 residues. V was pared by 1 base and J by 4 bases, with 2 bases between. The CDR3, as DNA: TGTGCCAGCAGCTTAGTAAATCAGCCCCAGCATTTT. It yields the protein CASSLVNQPQHF. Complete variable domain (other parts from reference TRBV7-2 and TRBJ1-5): GAGVSQSPSNKVTEKGKDVELRCDPISGHTALYWYRQSLGQGLEFLIYFQGNSAPDKSGLPSDRFSAERTGGSVSTLTIQRTQQEDSAVYLCASSLVNQPQHFGDGTRLSIL.

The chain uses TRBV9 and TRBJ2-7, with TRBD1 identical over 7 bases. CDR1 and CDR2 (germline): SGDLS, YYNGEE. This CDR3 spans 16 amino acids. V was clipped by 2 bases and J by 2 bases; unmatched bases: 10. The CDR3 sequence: CASSVADRVGAYEQYF. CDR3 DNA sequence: TGTGCCAGCAGCGTCGCCGACAGGGTTGGCGCCTACGAGCAGTACTTC.

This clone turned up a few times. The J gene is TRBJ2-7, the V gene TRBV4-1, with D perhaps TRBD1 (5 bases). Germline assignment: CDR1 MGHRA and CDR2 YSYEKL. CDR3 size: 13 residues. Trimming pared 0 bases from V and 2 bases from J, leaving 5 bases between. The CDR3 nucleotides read TGCGCCAGCAGCCAAGAAGGGGCCTACGAGCAGTACTTC. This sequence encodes CASSQEGAYEQYF.

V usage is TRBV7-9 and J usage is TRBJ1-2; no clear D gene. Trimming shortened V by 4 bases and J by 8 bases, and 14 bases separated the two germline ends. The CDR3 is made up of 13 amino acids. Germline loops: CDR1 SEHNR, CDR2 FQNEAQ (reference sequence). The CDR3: CASSYTTPGGYTF. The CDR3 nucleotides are TGTGCCAGCAGCTATACCACCCCCGGGGGCTACACCTTC.

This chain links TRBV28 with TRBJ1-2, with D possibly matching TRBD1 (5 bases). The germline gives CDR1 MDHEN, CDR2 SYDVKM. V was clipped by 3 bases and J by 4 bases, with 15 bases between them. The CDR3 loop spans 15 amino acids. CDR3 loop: CASSFSGGRSYGYTF. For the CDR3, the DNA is TGTGCCAGCAGTTTTTCCGGGGGTCGGAGCTATGGCTACACCTTC.